The 26 T cell receptor beta chains in this list originate from one sample, sequenced in a study of beta chain features in type 1 diabetes. cDNA synthesis used the whole RNA isolate, giving expressed TCRB sequences. Repertoires were generated with immunoSEQ multiplex PCR, while TCRdb's copy carries only in-frame clones and drops some. The table includes 310,000 or so clones, 6.5% to 10% detected once. The sequencing input was central memory CD4+ T cells from blood. All receptors derive from a woman younger than 35 in good health.

This clone turned up a few times. The J gene is TRBJ2-3, the V gene TRBV2; D not resolved. Deletions cut 3 bases from V and 8 bases from J, with 12 bases between. Germline CDR1 SNHLY, CDR2 FYNNEI. The CDR3 covers 13 residues. The CDR3 DNA sequence: TGTGCCAGCAGTGATCCCCCGTCTAGTACGCAGTATTTT. As protein: CASSDPPSSTQYF.

This clone was observed once. A much bigger clone sits one base away, suggesting this may be a read error. Other DNA sequences in the sample encode the same CDR3. The genes are TRBV28 and TRBJ2-5; D unresolved. CDR3 length: 11 amino acids. The V end was cut by 6 bases, the J end by 2 bases, with 4 bases between. Germline V gives CDR1 MDHEN, CDR2 SYDVKM. CDR3 bases: TGTGCCAGCAGCAGACAAGAGACCCAGTACTTC. Amino acids: CASSRQETQYF.

This clone was detected only a few times. V and J are TRBV5-1 and TRBJ2-7; D perhaps matches TRBD1 (5 bases). Trimming cost V 2 bases and J 3 bases, with 9 bases left between them. The CDR3 contains 13 residues. In germline, CDR1 is SGHRS, CDR2 YFSETQ. CDR3 nucleotides: TGCGCCAGCAGCTTACAAGGGGACTACGAGCAGTACTTC. It translates to CASSLQGDYEQYF.

This clone appeared a few times. The V and J genes are TRBV7-2 and TRBJ1-4, with no clear D. CDR3 size: 15 residues. The germline CDR1 and CDR2 sequences are SGHTA and FQGNSA. V lost 5 bases and J 3 bases, leaving 13 bases between the germline ends. CDR3 loop: CASSAYSSANEKLFF. Written as DNA, the CDR3 is TGTGCCAGCAGCGCCTACAGTTCCGCTAATGAAAAACTGTTTTTT. Full variable domain (rest looked up from reference TRBV7-2 and TRBJ1-4): GAGVSQSPSNKVTEKGKDVELRCDPISGHTALYWYRQSLGQGLEFLIYFQGNSAPDKSGLPSDRFSAERTGGSVSTLTIQRTQQEDSAVYLCASSAYSSANEKLFFGSGTQLSVL.

V usage is TRBV10-1 and J usage is TRBJ2-7, with 10 bases fitting TRBD2. CDR1 is WNHNN and CDR2 is SYGVQD in the germline V gene (reference sequence). With V trimmed by 2 bases and J by 6 bases, 13 bases remained unmatched. This CDR3 has 17 residues. The CDR3 here is CASSEIPVVAGGPEQYF. The CDR3 DNA reads TGCGCCAGCAGTGAGATCCCGGTGGTAGCGGGAGGCCCCGAGCAGTACTTC.

V is TRBV29-1 and J is TRBJ2-5; D is tentatively TRBD1 or TRBD2 (5 bases each). CDR1 and CDR2 (germline): SQVTM, ANQGSEA. With 7 bases removed from V and 2 bases from J, the gap between germline ends came to 8 bases. CDR3 length: 11 amino acids. In DNA, the CDR3 is TGCAGCGGGGACGGTCAAGAGACCCAGTACTTC. Translation: CSGDGQETQYF. Full variable domain (missing parts from reference TRBV29-1 and TRBJ2-5): SAVISQKPSRDICQRGTSLTIQCQVDSQVTMMFWYRQQPGQSLTLIATANQGSEATYESGFVIDKFPISRPNLTFSTLTVSNMSPEDSSIYLCSGDGQETQYFGPGTRLLVL.

This clone was detected only a few times. This chain's CDR3 is CASSSVDGAGLGYTF. In nucleotides, the CDR3 is TGTGCCAGCAGTTCCGTGGACGGAGCCGGGTTGGGCTACACCTTC. The rearrangement links TRBV6-5 to TRBJ1-2; D not resolved. Trimming cost V 4 bases and J 8 bases, with 20 bases left between them. This CDR3 has 15 residues. Germline lookup yields CDR1 MNHEY and CDR2 SVGAGI.

The chain carries TRBV6-1 and TRBJ2-4; TRBD2 matches 8 bases. J was trimmed by 0 bases and V by 0 bases; bases with no gene match: 1. The germline gives CDR1 MNHNS, CDR2 SASEGT. The CDR3 is 16 amino acids. The CDR3 DNA sequence: TGTGCCAGCAGTGAAGCACTAGCGGTAGCCAAAAACATTCAGTACTTC. This encodes CASSEALAVAKNIQYF.

The chain joins TRBV7-2 to TRBJ2-3; 11 bases match TRBD2. V was clipped by 2 bases and J by 0 bases; unmatched bases: 10. The CDR3 sequence is 19 residues long. CDR1 is SGHTA and CDR2 is FQGNSA in the germline V gene. CDR3 bases: TGTGCCAGCAGCTTAATGGTACCGGGACTAGCGGCTAGCACAGATACGCAGTATTTT. It translates to CASSLMVPGLAASTDTQYF.

This clone was recorded at least ten times. The chain links TRBV21-1 to TRBJ1-5. TRBV21-1 is a pseudogene segment. The CDR3 loop spans 14 amino acids. This chain's CDR3 is CASSSLPSNQPQHF. For the CDR3, the DNA is TGTGCCAGCAGCTCCCTCCCTAGCAATCAGCCCCAGCATTTT.

The rearrangement links TRBV5-6 to TRBJ2-1; D uncertain. Trimming left V 0 bases short and J 0 bases short, with 10 bases between. The germline gives CDR1 SGHDT, CDR2 YYEEEE. The CDR3 covers 16 residues. As DNA, the CDR3 is TGTGCCAGCAGCTTGGTGGGCAGGCGCTCCTACAATGAGCAGTTCTTC. Protein sequence: CASSLVGRRSYNEQFF.

This clone was detected ten times or more. The chain is built from TRBV6-5 and TRBJ2-1; D not certain. The germline gives CDR1 MNHEY, CDR2 SVGAGI. The CDR3 loop spans 11 amino acids. V lost 6 bases to trimming and J lost 11 bases, with 11 bases between them. CDR3 bases: TGTGCCAGCAGCCACGGACCGCAGCAGTTCTTC. As protein: CASSHGPQQFF.

This clone appeared many times. The chain is built from TRBV29-1 and TRBJ2-3; D possibly corresponds to TRBD2 (5 bases). The CDR3 extends over 13 amino acids. CDR1 is SQVTM and CDR2 is ANQGSEA in the germline V gene. Trimming pared 3 bases from V and 3 bases from J, leaving 10 bases between. In DNA, the CDR3 is TGCAGCGTTGATCAGGCGGGTACAGATACGCAGTATTTT. Its translation: CSVDQAGTDTQYF.

The sample holds a few counts of this clone. The chain employs TRBV18 and TRBJ1-2, with 9 bases lining up with TRBD1. The germline CDR1 and CDR2 sequences are KGHSH and LQKENI. Trimming removed 2 bases from V and 4 bases from J; junction bases left unmatched: 8. The CDR3 is 16 amino acids. The CDR3 is CASSPMGQGPLYGYTF. Written as DNA, the CDR3 is TGTGCCAGCTCACCAATGGGACAGGGTCCCCTCTATGGCTACACCTTC.

The chain has TRBV7-6 and TRBJ2-7, with D possibly being TRBD1 (6 bases). Trimming took off 5 bases at V and 2 bases at J, with 19 bases between the two ends. Germline V lookup: CDR1 SGHVS, CDR2 FNYEAQ. There are 16 residues in the CDR3. The CDR3 here is CASSPGQSFSPYEQYF. CDR3 coding DNA: TGTGCCAGCAGCCCAGGACAGTCTTTCTCCCCCTACGAGCAGTACTTC. The entire variable domain, with the rest obtained from reference TRBV7-6 and TRBJ2-7, is as follows: GAGVSQSPRYKVTKRGQDVALRCDPISGHVSLYWYRQALGQGPEFLTYFNYEAQQDKSGLPNDRFSAERPEGSISTLTIQRTEQRDSAMYRCASSPGQSFSPYEQYFGPGTRLTVT.

This clone was counted a few times. The chain uses TRBV13 and TRBJ2-1, with D hard to call. The V end was cut by 6 bases, the J end by 0 bases, with 12 bases between. Germline loops: CDR1 PRHDT, CDR2 FYEKMQ (reference sequence). This CDR3 has 15 amino acids. CDR3 DNA sequence: TGTGCCAGCAGTGTCCGCTTAAGCTCCTACAATGAGCAGTTCTTC. Its protein is CASSVRLSSYNEQFF. Looking up the rest from reference TRBV13 and TRBJ2-1 gives the full variable domain: AAGVIQSPRHLIKEKRETATLKCYPIPRHDTVYWYQQGPGQDPQFLISFYEKMQSDKGSIPDRFSAQQFSDYHSELNMSSLELGDSALYFCASSVRLSSYNEQFFGPGTRLTVL.

This clone has a count of ten or more. The V call is TRBV4-2, the J call TRBJ2-3; TRBD2 agrees at 10 bases. The V and J ends lost 0 bases and 3 bases, in that order; junction bases with no gene match: 6. Germline V gene lookup returns CDR1 LGHNA and CDR2 YNFKEQ. CDR3 length: 17 residues. CDR3 region: CASSQDRGLAKTDTQYF. DNA for the CDR3: TGTGCCAGCAGCCAAGATAGGGGACTAGCGAAAACAGATACGCAGTATTTT.

The V and J genes are TRBV7-2 and TRBJ2-2, with 10 nucleotides matching TRBD2. CDR3 size: 17 residues. Looked up from germline, CDR1 is SGHTA and CDR2 is FQGNSA. Trimming took 2 bases from V and 5 from J; bases not matched to a gene: 8. The CDR3 spells CASSLSLAGVGTGELFF. As DNA, the CDR3 is TGTGCCAGCAGCTTATCCCTAGCGGGAGTCGGTACCGGGGAGCTGTTTTTT.

This clone was recorded a few times. The V and J genes are TRBV6-1 and TRBJ1-2; no reliable D call. The ends were cut back, 10 bases at V and 4 bases at J, with 13 bases in the middle. The germline gives CDR1 MNHNS, CDR2 SASEGT. The CDR3 consists of 12 residues. The CDR3 protein is CAITRSGYGYTF. The CDR3 coding sequence is TGTGCCATCACAAGGTCTGGCTATGGCTACACCTTC.

This chain links TRBV2 with TRBJ1-2; TRBD1 aligns across 8 bases. Germline CDR1 is SNHLY and CDR2 is FYNNEI. The CDR3 covers 15 residues. The V segment lost 4 bases and the J segment 6 bases; nucleotides outside the gene matches: 10. CDR3 amino acids: CASSVPGTGGHGYTF. The CDR3 bases are TGTGCCAGCAGTGTTCCCGGGACAGGAGGTCATGGCTACACCTTC.

This chain joins TRBV5-1 and TRBJ2-1; D call uncertain. CDR3 size: 15 residues. Germline CDR1 reads SGHRS; CDR2 reads YFSETQ. The V end was cut by 1 base, the J end by 5 bases, with 13 bases between. CDR3 loop: CASSLRSNRDNEQFF. The CDR3 nucleotides read TGCGCCAGCAGCTTGAGGTCTAATCGCGACAATGAGCAGTTCTTC.

The chain employs TRBV7-2 and TRBJ2-1; D may be TRBD1 (6 bases). Germline V CDR1 and CDR2: SGHTA, FQGNSA. V was trimmed by 7 bases and J by 2 bases, leaving 9 bases between them. The CDR3 is 13 residues long. CDR3 loop: CASIKGAYNEQFF. The CDR3 nucleotides read TGTGCCAGCATCAAGGGGGCCTACAATGAGCAGTTCTTC.

In DNA, the CDR3 is TGTGCCAGCAGCTTAGTTCGGTGGACCACCCCTGGGGAGCAGTACTTC. Translating it yields CASSLVRWTTPGEQYF. The chain couples TRBV7-2 to TRBJ2-7; D not certain. V lost 1 base and J lost 7, with 20 bases in between. CDR1 and CDR2 from the germline V gene are SGHTA and FQGNSA. The CDR3 is made up of 16 amino acids. Using reference TRBV7-2 and TRBJ2-7 for the parts outside the CDR3, the full variable domain is GAGVSQSPSNKVTEKGKDVELRCDPISGHTALYWYRQSLGQGLEFLIYFQGNSAPDKSGLPSDRFSAERTGGSVSTLTIQRTQQEDSAVYLCASSLVRWTTPGEQYFGPGTRLTVT.

The rearrangement uses TRBV28 and TRBJ2-1; TRBD2 aligns across 15 bases. Germline CDR1 MDHEN, CDR2 SYDVKM. Trimming removed 6 bases from V and 7 bases from J; junction bases left unmatched: 4. The CDR3 contains 15 residues. The CDR3 bases are TGTGCCAGCAGATCCGGGACTAGCGGGAGGAATGAGCAGTTCTTC. It translates to CASRSGTSGRNEQFF.

This clone was seen a few times. This may come from a read error, since a much larger clone is one base off. The chain employs TRBV4-2 and TRBJ1-2; 7 nucleotides match TRBD1. The CDR3 has 13 amino acids. The J segment lost 3 bases and the V segment lost 4 bases, leaving 2 bases of the junction unmatched. Germline CDR1 reads LGHNA; CDR2 reads YNFKEQ. The CDR3 coding sequence is TGTGCCAGCAGCCCGGGACAGCACTATGGCTACACCTTC. Its translation is CASSPGQHYGYTF.

This clone was counted only a few times. DNA of the CDR3: TGTGCCAGCAGTTTAGGACAGGGGTATCAGCCCCAGCATTTT. Amino acid sequence: CASSLGQGYQPQHF. This chain links TRBV27 with TRBJ1-5; 9 nucleotides agree with TRBD1. V trimming: 2 bases; J trimming: 5 bases; junction bases outside the gene matches: 1. The CDR3 consists of 14 residues. CDR1 and CDR2 from the germline V gene are MNHEY and SMNVEV (reference sequence).